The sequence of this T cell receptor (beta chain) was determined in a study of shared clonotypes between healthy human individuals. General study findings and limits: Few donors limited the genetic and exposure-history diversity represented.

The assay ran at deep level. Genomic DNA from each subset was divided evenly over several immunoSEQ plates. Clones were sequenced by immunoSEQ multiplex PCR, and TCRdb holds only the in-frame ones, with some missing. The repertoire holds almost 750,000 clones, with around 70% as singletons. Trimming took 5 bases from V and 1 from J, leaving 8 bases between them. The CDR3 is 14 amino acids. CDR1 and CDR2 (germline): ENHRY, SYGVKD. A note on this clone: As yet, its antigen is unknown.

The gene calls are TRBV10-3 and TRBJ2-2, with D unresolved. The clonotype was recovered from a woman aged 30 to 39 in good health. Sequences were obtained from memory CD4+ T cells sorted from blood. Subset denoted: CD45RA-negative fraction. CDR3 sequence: CAISSRLNTGELFF. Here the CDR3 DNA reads TGTGCCATCAGTTCTCGGCTGAACACCGGGGAGCTGTTTTTT.